The text below deals with one T cell receptor (beta chain). Its antigen is not identified. The CDR3 extends over 13 amino acids. CDR1 and CDR2 from the germline V gene are SGDLS and YYNGEE. V gave up 3 bases and J gave up 3 bases, with 10 bases separating them. This entry comes from a study of cytomegalovirus exposure and HLA in healthy donors. The PCR was carried out with 60 Vbeta primers and 13 Jbeta primers. Sequencing was performed with immunoSEQ multiplex PCR; in TCRdb, only in-frame clones are kept and a portion is missing. Found here are approximately 120,000 clones; the top ten clones hold less than 2.5%. Overall study findings and caveats: The study recorded 160 or so TCR beta chains that were cytomegalovirus-associated.

The chain couples TRBV9 to TRBJ2-7, with a tentative D call TRBD1 (5 bases). The sequencing sample was made of PBMCs. This receptor was identified in a woman aged 55-69 years in good health and CMV-seronegative. CDR3 bases: TGTGCCAGCAGCGCGGACAATTACTACGAGCAGTACTTC. Amino acids: CASSADNYYEQYF.